This entry features one TCR beta chain sequence. This record comes from a study of control samples from healthy donors and cancer patients. The length of the CDR3 is 13 residues. Germline V lookup: CDR1 MRHNA, CDR2 SNTAGT. The V end lost 0 bases, the J end lost 8 bases, and 10 bases lay between the germline ends. Using immunoSEQ multiplex PCR, the repertoire was profiled, and TCRdb retains in-frame clones only, with some absent. The data hold 95,000 to 130,000 clones, with roughly 91% observed a single time. V and J are TRBV6-4 and TRBJ1-2, with D perhaps TRBD1 (5 bases). Sequenced input: blood. The origin of this receptor is a woman in her 70s in good health. CDR3 in DNA: TGTGCCAGCAGTGACTCGGGGGGGAGCGGCTACACCTTC. It translates to CASSDSGGSGYTF.